This TCR beta chain was sequenced in a study of blood T cell repertoires in COVID-19. Study in general: Collection of acute and convalescent COVID-19 samples took place in the United States, Italy and Spain. The cDNA or gDNA used as material had been derived from T cells, B-cell-depleted T cells, or PBMCs.

This clone occurred a few times. Methods used by the authors: Cell counts per sample came from amplifying reference gene primers. The method was immunoSEQ multiplex PCR; TCRdb's version includes in-frame clones alone and lacks a portion of them. D and trimming come from the DNA, and the V and J calls and clone size come from that table. The sample shows around 59,000 clones, around 67% of them seen only once. The V gene end was trimmed by 3 bases and the J gene end by 6 bases; junction bases not matched to a gene: 14. The germline V gene has CDR1 SGHRS and CDR2 YFSETQ. The CDR3 length is 17 residues. The V call is TRBV5-1, the J call TRBJ2-2, with 7 bases aligning to TRBD1. The clonotype comes from a woman aged 45-59 years with active or convalescent COVID-19. The sequenced sample consisted of peripheral blood. The CDR3 DNA reads TGCGCCAGCAGCTCTGGGGACAGTTTACTACGTCCCGGGGAGCTGTTTTTT. Translation: CASSSGDSLLRPGELFF. Filled out from reference TRBV5-1 and TRBJ2-2, the complete variable domain reads KAGVTQTPRYLIKTRGQQVTLSCSPISGHRSVSWYQQTPGQGLQFLFEYFSETQRNKGNFPGRFSGRQFSNSRSEMNVSTLELGDSALYLCASSSGDSLLRPGELFFGEGSRLTVL.